This T cell receptor beta chain emerged from a study of shared clonotypes between healthy human individuals. In the naive CD8 group, cells lacked CD45RO and were positively selected for CCR7, so terminally differentiated effector memory CD45RA+ cells were left out. Trimming stripped 7 bases from V and 4 bases from J, with 16 bases between. CDR3 length: 14 residues. CDR1 is SGHDT and CDR2 is YYEEEE in the germline V gene. A word on this clone: The antigen is undetermined.

Profiling relied on immunoSEQ multiplex PCR, and the TCRdb table lists in-frame clones only, not all of them. The data contain around 2,100,000 clones, about 95% of them seen just once; the ten biggest clones take up approximately 1%. Regarding the study as a whole: An expected dependence of interdonor clonotype sharing on sequencing depth was noted.

This sequence originates from a man aged 18 to 29 in good health. The V and J genes are TRBV5-6 and TRBJ2-3; D possibly corresponds to TRBD2 (5 bases). The sequencing sample was made of naive CD8+ T cells sorted from blood. The DNA for the CDR3 is TGTGCCAGCGGCCCTGGCGGGCGCCCAGATACGCAGTATTTT. This codes for CASGPGGRPDTQYF.